This entry lists 15 T cell receptor beta chains sequenced from one sample in a study of Ad26.COV2.S vaccination and SARS-CoV-2 variants. Described treatment: roughly 19 received Ad26.COV2.S at low or high dose, single or two shots; about 5 received placebo; per-sample allocation not given. Sampling was done on day 63 after the first vaccine or placebo injection. TCRdb keeps only in-frame clones here, not all; method: immunoSEQ multiplex PCR. The sample consists of 400,000 to 450,000 clones, about 93% of them appearing once. Sequences were derived from peripheral blood, sampled in a trial of Ad26.COV2.S vaccine versus placebo. The receptors stem from a person between 18 and 59 years old who received the Ad26.COV2.S COVID-19 vaccine or a placebo.

The gene calls are TRBV30 and TRBJ2-3; 7 bases match TRBD2. The CDR3 spans 14 residues. V was clipped by 2 bases and J by 2 bases; unmatched bases: 4. The germline gives CDR1 GTSNPN, CDR2 SVGIG (reference sequence). CDR3 sequence: CAWSTGGNTDTQYF. As DNA, the CDR3 is TGTGCCTGGAGTACGGGGGGAAACACAGATACGCAGTATTTT.

The gene calls are TRBV7-9 and TRBJ1-2, with a tentative D call TRBD1 (6 bases). The V and J ends lost 2 bases and 8 bases respectively, with 18 bases between them. Germline CDR1 is SEHNR and CDR2 is FQNEAQ (reference sequence). The CDR3 has 15 residues. The CDR3 loop is CASSLTAAGAEGYTF. CDR3 bases: TGTGCCAGCAGCTTAACAGCCGCGGGGGCTGAGGGCTACACCTTC.

The chain couples TRBV7-8 to TRBJ2-5, with D possibly TRBD2 on 6 matching bases. This CDR3 spans 16 amino acids. The V end lost 2 bases, the J end lost 4 bases, and 17 bases lay between the germline ends. The V gene's germline CDR1 is SGHVS and CDR2 FQNEAQ. The CDR3 region is CASSLTRPGLRETQYF. The CDR3 bases are TGTGCCAGCAGCTTAACCCGGCCGGGACTCCGAGAGACCCAGTACTTC. The whole variable domain, remainder taken from reference TRBV7-8 and TRBJ2-5, is GAGVSQSPRYKVAKRGQDVALRCDPISGHVSLFWYQQALGQGPEFLTYFQNEAQLDKSGLPSDRFFAERPEGSVSTLKIQRTQQEDSAVYLCASSLTRPGLRETQYFGPGTRLLVL.

The rearrangement uses TRBV6-2 or TRBV6-3 and TRBJ2-5; D possibly corresponds to TRBD2 (5 bases). This CDR3 region has 19 residues. Germline CDR1 and CDR2: MNHEY and SVGEGT. V lost 2 bases to trimming and J lost 3 bases, with 25 bases between them. The CDR3 DNA follows: TGTGCCAGCAGTTACCTATCAGCGTCTAGCAGACGCGAAGAAGAGACCCAGTACTTC. Its translation: CASSYLSASSRREEETQYF.

This clone was seen only once. The CDR3 protein is CSASGGANTEAFF. DNA of the CDR3: TGCAGTGCTAGTGGGGGGGCCAACACTGAAGCTTTCTTT. The chain has TRBV20-1 and TRBJ1-1; D may be TRBD1 (6 bases). The CDR3 runs to 13 residues. The V end lost 3 bases, the J end lost 2 bases, and 10 bases lay between the germline ends. Germline V CDR1 and CDR2: DFQATT, SNEGSKA (reference sequence).

The chain carries TRBV7-9 and TRBJ2-1, with 8 bases that match TRBD1. V trimming: 1 base; J trimming: 3 bases; junction bases outside the gene matches: 11. The germline CDR1 and CDR2 sequences are SEHNR and FQNEAQ (reference sequence). The CDR3 is made up of 18 amino acids. Here the CDR3 DNA reads TGTGCCAGCAGCTTAGTCTCGCAGGGGGCGAGGGGCTACAATGAGCAGTTCTTC. Translated, it gives CASSLVSQGARGYNEQFF.

This chain connects TRBV11-3 to TRBJ2-2; 12 bases line up with TRBD1. Trimming took 5 bases from V and 4 from J; bases not matched to a gene: 11. The CDR3 covers 18 residues. Germline V gives CDR1 SGHNT, CDR2 YENEEA. This CDR3 reads CASSPSWDRGLSTGELFF. The CDR3 DNA follows: TGTGCCAGCAGCCCAAGCTGGGACAGGGGGCTATCCACCGGGGAGCTGTTTTTT.

This rearrangement joins TRBV19 to TRBJ1-2, with TRBD1 as a possible D gene (5 bases). The germline V gene has CDR1 LNHDA and CDR2 SQIVND (reference sequence). Trimming removed 5 bases from V and 4 bases from J, with 11 bases in between. CDR3 size: 13 residues. The CDR3 loop reads CASSETVGYGYTF. The CDR3 nucleotides are TGTGCCAGTAGTGAGACAGTTGGCTATGGCTACACCTTC.

The V call is TRBV18, the J call TRBJ2-2, with 12 bases aligning to TRBD2. The CDR3 sequence is 19 residues long. CDR1 KGHSH and CDR2 LQKENI come from the germline V gene. Trimming cost V 3 bases and J 4 bases; bases outside gene matches: 12. CDR3 loop: CASSPPRLAGVAGTGELFF. CDR3 nucleotides: TGTGCCAGCTCACCGCCTAGACTAGCGGGAGTGGCTGGCACCGGGGAGCTGTTTTTT.

The genes are TRBV10-3 and TRBJ1-2; D gene unclear. Trimming cost V 2 bases and J 4 bases, with 14 bases left between them. The germline CDR1 and CDR2 sequences are ENHRY and SYGVKD. The CDR3 totals 15 residues. CDR3 amino acids: CAISELYSARYGYTF. CDR3 sequence (DNA): TGTGCCATCAGTGAGCTCTACTCCGCGCGCTATGGCTACACCTTC.

The gene calls are TRBV10-3 and TRBJ1-1; a weak D match, TRBD1 (6 bases). Germline V gene data show CDR1 as ENHRY and CDR2 as SYGVKD. This CDR3 region has 17 residues. Trimming removed 7 bases from V and 0 bases from J, with 21 bases in between. CDR3 in DNA: TGTGCCATCACTCCAGCCCGGGGGCGCGTGGTGAACACTGAAGCTTTCTTT. Amino acid sequence: CAITPARGRVVNTEAFF.

The V call is TRBV5-4, the J call TRBJ2-7, with TRBD1 matching 9 bases. The CDR3 spans 15 residues. CDR1 and CDR2 (germline): SGHNT, YYREEE (reference sequence). V shed 3 bases and J 5 bases; nucleotides not matched to a gene: 9. DNA of the CDR3: TGTGCCAGCAGCTCCTTACGGGACAGGGACCACGAGCAGTACTTC. Its protein is CASSSLRDRDHEQYF. The full variable domain, with the rest looked up from reference TRBV5-4 and TRBJ2-7, is ETGVTQSPTHLIKTRGQQVTLRCSSQSGHNTVSWYQQALGQGPQFIFQYYREEENGRGNFPPRFSGLQFPNYSSELNVNALELDDSALYLCASSSLRDRDHEQYFGPGTRLTVT.

The rearrangement joins TRBV7-3 to TRBJ2-5, with D perhaps assigned TRBD1 or TRBD2 (5 bases each). The germline CDR1 and CDR2 sequences are SGHTA and FQGTGA. CDR3 length: 16 residues. V lost 5 bases and J 0 bases, leaving 16 bases between the germline ends. The CDR3 DNA follows: TGTGCCAGCAGCCCCACGGGACCAACGTACCAAGAGACCCAGTACTTC. Protein sequence: CASSPTGPTYQETQYF.

The chain recombines TRBV19 with TRBJ2-3; a weak D match, TRBD1 (5 bases). Trimming took off 5 bases at V and 1 base at J, with 10 bases between the two ends. The CDR3 runs to 14 residues. CDR1 LNHDA and CDR2 SQIVND come from the germline V gene (reference sequence). For the CDR3, the DNA is TGTGCCAGTAGTGTCGGACAACGCACAGATACGCAGTATTTT. It yields the protein CASSVGQRTDTQYF.

CDR3 coding DNA: TGTGCCAGCAGTGGCGGGACTAGCGGGAGGGCCACTGAGCAGTTCTTC. It is translated as CASSGGTSGRATEQFF. This chain uses TRBV6-4 with TRBJ2-1; the match to TRBD2 covers 16 bases. Losses at the gene ends were 4 bases for V and 9 bases for J; bases not matched to a gene: 6. The CDR3 runs to 16 residues. CDR1 MRHNA and CDR2 SNTAGT come from the germline V gene.